These T cell receptor beta chains were read from a single sample in a study of T cell repertoires in cytomegalovirus infection. Each CDR3 protein gets one entry after TCRdb re-called the reads with MiXCR. The sample lists approximately 500,000 distinct CDR3 sequences, roughly 29% occurring once. Sequencing used PBMCs. These receptors originate from a human donor in good health (CMV status not recorded). Some clones in this sample may be carry-over from other donors' samples. The CDR3 runs from the conserved cysteine through the conserved F or W. D genes are given only for firm matches. The size of a clone is reported for some rows only, either as once, few or many, or as a class for expanded clones.

clone_size: .
d_call: .
j_call: TRBJ1-2
v_call: TRBV12-3/TRBV12-4
cdr3_nt: TGTGCCAGCAGGGCGCCGAGGGGAGCTCATGGCTACACCTTC
cdr3_aa: CASRAPRGAHGYTF

clone_size: .
d_call: TRBD1
j_call: TRBJ2-7
v_call: TRBV5-6
cdr3_nt: TGTGCCAGCAGCGCACAGGGGCTCCTTCACTACGAGCAGTACTTC
cdr3_aa: CASSAQGLLHYEQYF

clone_size: .
d_call: TRBD2
j_call: TRBJ2-1
v_call: TRBV19
cdr3_nt: TGTGCCAGTAGTATTGGGACTAGTGGGGCGGAGCAGTTCTTC
cdr3_aa: CASSIGTSGAEQFF

clone_size: many
d_call: TRBD1
j_call: TRBJ1-4
v_call: TRBV7-8
cdr3_nt: TGTGCCAGCAGCTTCAGGACAGGGACTAATGAAAAACTGTTTTTT
cdr3_aa: CASSFRTGTNEKLFF

clone_size: many
d_call: .
j_call: TRBJ2-6
v_call: TRBV28
cdr3_nt: TGTGCCAGCAGTTTATTCTCCTACAGGGACCAAGCGAACTCTGGGGCCAACGTCCTGACTTTC
cdr3_aa: CASSLFSYRDQANSGANVLTF

clone_size: many
d_call: .
j_call: TRBJ2-7
v_call: TRBV11-2
cdr3_nt: TGTGCCAGCAGCTTAGTACTCTACGAGCAGTACTTC
cdr3_aa: CASSLVLYEQYF

clone_size: .
d_call: TRBD1
j_call: TRBJ1-2
v_call: TRBV5-1
cdr3_nt: TGCGCCAGTAGCTTGGTGGTGCCAGGACAGGGGGCTCCTGGCTACACCTTC
cdr3_aa: CASSLVVPGQGAPGYTF

clone_size: many
d_call: TRBD2
j_call: TRBJ2-7
v_call: TRBV6-2/TRBV6-3
cdr3_nt: TGTGCCAGCAGTCTCGCTGGGACTAGCGGATCCTACGAGCAGTACTTC
cdr3_aa: CASSLAGTSGSYEQYF

clone_size: few
d_call: TRBD2
j_call: TRBJ2-1
v_call: TRBV19
cdr3_nt: TGTGCCAGTAGTAGCGGGAGGCCCCAGTTCTTC
cdr3_aa: CASSSGRPQFF

clone_size: few
d_call: .
j_call: TRBJ2-1
v_call: TRBV4-3
cdr3_nt: TGCGCCAGCAGCCAACCGACTAGGAGCAATGAGCAGTTCTTC
cdr3_aa: CASSQPTRSNEQFF

clone_size: many
d_call: .
j_call: TRBJ2-7
v_call: TRBV7-2
cdr3_nt: TGTGCCAGCAGCTCCTACTACGCAATCCACGAGCAGTACTTC
cdr3_aa: CASSSYYAIHEQYF

clone_size: .
d_call: .
j_call: TRBJ2-1
v_call: TRBV27
cdr3_nt: TGTGCCAGCAGTTTAACATATGGGGGCCGCAATGAGCAGTTCTTC
cdr3_aa: CASSLTYGGRNEQFF

clone_size: few
d_call: .
j_call: TRBJ1-4
v_call: TRBV7-7
cdr3_nt: TGTGCTAGCAGCTTAACTTCGGGTTACAATGAAAAACTGTTTTTT
cdr3_aa: CASSLTSGYNEKLFF

clone_size: many
d_call: TRBD2
j_call: TRBJ2-3
v_call: TRBV7-2
cdr3_nt: TGTGCCAGCAGCTGGCGGGGGGACACAGATACGCAGTATTTT
cdr3_aa: CASSWRGDTDTQYF

clone_size: .
d_call: TRBD1
j_call: TRBJ1-2
v_call: TRBV12-5
cdr3_nt: TGTGCTAGTGGTTTGGTGGGACAGATTAACTATGGCTACACCTTC
cdr3_aa: CASGLVGQINYGYTF

clone_size: .
d_call: .
j_call: TRBJ1-5
v_call: TRBV6-6
cdr3_nt: TGTGCCAGCAGTTACTCTCTGGGGGCTAGTCAGCCCCAGCATTTT
cdr3_aa: CASSYSLGASQPQHF

clone_size: few
d_call: .
j_call: TRBJ2-7
v_call: TRBV7-2
cdr3_nt: TGTGCCAGCAGCCAACAGAAAGAGACTAGTCCGTACTTC
cdr3_aa: CASSQQKETSPYF

clone_size: .
d_call: TRBD1
j_call: TRBJ1-1
v_call: TRBV19
cdr3_nt: TGTGCCAGTAGTCACAGGGGGTCAAACACTGAAGCTTTCTTT
cdr3_aa: CASSHRGSNTEAFF

clone_size: many
d_call: .
j_call: TRBJ1-3
v_call: TRBV7-2
cdr3_nt: TGTGCCAGCAGCTTAGCGCTCGGGGGGCCTGGAAACACCATATATTTT
cdr3_aa: CASSLALGGPGNTIYF

clone_size: .
d_call: .
j_call: TRBJ2-1
v_call: TRBV24-1
cdr3_nt: TGTGCCACCAGTGATTTGGAGAGAGCAGCGTCCGCTCGGGATGAGCAGTTCTTC
cdr3_aa: CATSDLERAASARDEQFF

clone_size: .
d_call: .
j_call: TRBJ2-7
v_call: TRBV4-2
cdr3_nt: TGTGCCAGCAGCCAAGTTTTGGGTAGCGACGCCTACGAGCAGTACTTC
cdr3_aa: CASSQVLGSDAYEQYF

clone_size: few
d_call: .
j_call: TRBJ2-1
v_call: TRBV7-9
cdr3_nt: TGTGCCAGCAGCCCCCGACTCCCCCTTTTCAATGAGCAGTTCTTC
cdr3_aa: CASSPRLPLFNEQFF

clone_size: few
d_call: TRBD2
j_call: TRBJ2-7
v_call: TRBV19
cdr3_nt: TGTGCCAGTAGGTTGGGGACTAGCGCCTACGAGCAGTACTTC
cdr3_aa: CASRLGTSAYEQYF

clone_size: few
d_call: .
j_call: TRBJ1-1
v_call: TRBV7-6
cdr3_nt: TGTGCCAGCAGCCCCGAAGGGATCACTGAAGCTTTCTTT
cdr3_aa: CASSPEGITEAFF

clone_size: .
d_call: .
j_call: TRBJ2-2
v_call: TRBV7-9
cdr3_nt: TGTGCCAGCAGCTCTACCACGGGGGCCACCGGGGAGCTGTTTTTT
cdr3_aa: CASSSTTGATGELFF

clone_size: .
d_call: .
j_call: TRBJ1-5
v_call: TRBV10-3
cdr3_nt: TGTGCCATCAGTGAGTCGAGAGAACCGGAGCCCCAGCATTTT
cdr3_aa: CAISESREPEPQHF

clone_size: .
d_call: .
j_call: TRBJ2-5
v_call: TRBV20-1
cdr3_nt: TGCAGTGCTAGAAGGTTGGGTGGGACCCAGTACTTC
cdr3_aa: CSARRLGGTQYF

clone_size: .
d_call: .
j_call: TRBJ2-1
v_call: TRBV9
cdr3_nt: TGTGCCAGCAGCGTAGAAGGGTCGAGGGCTAATGAGCAGTTCTTC
cdr3_aa: CASSVEGSRANEQFF

clone_size: .
d_call: .
j_call: TRBJ1-5
v_call: TRBV6-6
cdr3_nt: TGTGCCAGCACGACAATTAGCAATCAGCCCCAGCATTTT
cdr3_aa: CASTTISNQPQHF

clone_size: .
d_call: .
j_call: TRBJ1-1
v_call: TRBV14
cdr3_nt: TGTGCCAGCAGCCAAGCCCGAAACACTGAAGCTTTCTTT
cdr3_aa: CASSQARNTEAFF

clone_size: .
d_call: .
j_call: TRBJ2-3
v_call: TRBV28
cdr3_nt: TGTGCCAGCCTGCCCAGCGGGACAATCACAGATACGCAGTATTTT
cdr3_aa: CASLPSGTITDTQYF

clone_size: few
d_call: .
j_call: TRBJ2-5
v_call: TRBV6-1
cdr3_nt: TGTGCCAGCAGTCCCCCCAGTGACGCCGCCAAGACCCAGTACTTC
cdr3_aa: CASSPPSDAAKTQYF

clone_size: many
d_call: .
j_call: TRBJ1-1
v_call: TRBV11-2
cdr3_nt: TGTGCCAGCAGCTGGGCGGGGAACACTGAAGCTTTCTTT
cdr3_aa: CASSWAGNTEAFF

clone_size: once
d_call: TRBD1
j_call: TRBJ2-3
v_call: TRBV24-1
cdr3_nt: TGTGCCACCAGTGACTGGACAGGGGGCGGATTTACAGATACGCAGTATTTT
cdr3_aa: CATSDWTGGGFTDTQYF

clone_size: .
d_call: TRBD1
j_call: TRBJ1-2
v_call: TRBV20-1
cdr3_nt: TGCAGTGCTAAACAGCCGGGACAGTTTAACTATGGCTACACCTTC
cdr3_aa: CSAKQPGQFNYGYTF

clone_size: few
d_call: .
j_call: TRBJ1-5
v_call: TRBV28
cdr3_nt: TGTGCCAGCACCGCGGCCCTCGGGAGCAATCAGCCCCAGCATTTT
cdr3_aa: CASTAALGSNQPQHF

clone_size: .
d_call: TRBD1
j_call: TRBJ1-1
v_call: TRBV5-1
cdr3_nt: TGCGCCAGCAGCCCTGGGGACAGCCGACTTGAAGCTTTCTTT
cdr3_aa: CASSPGDSRLEAFF

clone_size: few
d_call: .
j_call: TRBJ1-1
v_call: TRBV19
cdr3_nt: TGTGCCAGTAGTATGGGACGGTACACTGAAGCTTTCTTT
cdr3_aa: CASSMGRYTEAFF

clone_size: few
d_call: TRBD1
j_call: TRBJ2-7
v_call: TRBV28
cdr3_nt: TGTGCCAGCAGTTCCCCGGGACAGGGGAATTACGAGCAGTACTTC
cdr3_aa: CASSSPGQGNYEQYF

clone_size: .
d_call: .
j_call: TRBJ2-1
v_call: TRBV29-1
cdr3_nt: TGCAGCGAGAAAGTGGGCAATGAGCAGTTCTTC
cdr3_aa: CSEKVGNEQFF

clone_size: .
d_call: TRBD2
j_call: TRBJ2-5
v_call: TRBV5-1
cdr3_nt: TGCGCCAGCAGCTTGGCCCCTAGCGGAGGAGAGACCCAGTACTTC
cdr3_aa: CASSLAPSGGETQYF

clone_size: .
d_call: .
j_call: TRBJ2-3
v_call: TRBV5-1
cdr3_nt: TGCGCCAGCAGCTTGGCCGGACCTTACGGGACAGATACGCAGTATTTT
cdr3_aa: CASSLAGPYGTDTQYF

clone_size: few
d_call: .
j_call: TRBJ1-2
v_call: TRBV27
cdr3_nt: TGTGCCAGCAGTCCCGGATGGGGGCCCGGCTATGGCTACACCTTC
cdr3_aa: CASSPGWGPGYGYTF

clone_size: .
d_call: .
j_call: TRBJ2-1
v_call: TRBV30
cdr3_nt: TGTGCCTGGAGTGAAGCGGGCCGCCTCCGGAATGAGCAGTTCTTC
cdr3_aa: CAWSEAGRLRNEQFF

clone_size: many
d_call: .
j_call: TRBJ1-2
v_call: TRBV7-2
cdr3_nt: TGTGCCAGCAGCTCCGGGACATTGGTCTATGGCTACACCTTC
cdr3_aa: CASSSGTLVYGYTF